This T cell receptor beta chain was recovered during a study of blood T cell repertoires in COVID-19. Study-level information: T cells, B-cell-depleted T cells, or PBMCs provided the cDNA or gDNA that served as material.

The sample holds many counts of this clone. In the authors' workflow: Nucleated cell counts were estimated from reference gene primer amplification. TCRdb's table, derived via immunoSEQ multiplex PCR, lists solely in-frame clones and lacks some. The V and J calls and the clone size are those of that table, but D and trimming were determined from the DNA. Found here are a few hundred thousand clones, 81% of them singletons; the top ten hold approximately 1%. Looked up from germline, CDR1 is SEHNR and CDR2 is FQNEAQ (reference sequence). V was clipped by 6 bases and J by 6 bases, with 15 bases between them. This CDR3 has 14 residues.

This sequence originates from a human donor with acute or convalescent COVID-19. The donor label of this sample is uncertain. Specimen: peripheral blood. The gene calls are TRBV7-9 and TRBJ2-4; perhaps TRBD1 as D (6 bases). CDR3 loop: CASRPGTNGNIQYF. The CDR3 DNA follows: TGTGCCAGCAGACCTGGGACAAATGGAAACATTCAGTACTTC.